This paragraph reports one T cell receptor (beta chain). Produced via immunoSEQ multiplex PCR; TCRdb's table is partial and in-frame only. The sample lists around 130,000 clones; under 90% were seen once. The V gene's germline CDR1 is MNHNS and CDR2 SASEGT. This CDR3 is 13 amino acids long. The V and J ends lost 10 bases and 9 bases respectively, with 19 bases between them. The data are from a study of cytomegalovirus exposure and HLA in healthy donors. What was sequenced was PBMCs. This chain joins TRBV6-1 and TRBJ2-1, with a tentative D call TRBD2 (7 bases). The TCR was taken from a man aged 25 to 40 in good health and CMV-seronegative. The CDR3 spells CATQGGGGSEQFF. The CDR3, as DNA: TGTGCCACCCAAGGAGGGGGGGGGAGTGAGCAGTTCTTC.